The rows below give T cell receptor beta chains drawn from one sample of a study of shared clonotypes between healthy human individuals. Data came from immunoSEQ multiplex PCR; TCRdb stores just in-frame clones and leaves some out. The table shows some 2 million clones, with approximately 94% occurring only once. Sequencing was carried out using naive CD8+ T cells sorted from blood. The receptors derive from a man younger than 35 in good health. CDR3s include the opening cysteine and the closing phenylalanine or tryptophan. Fields, in order: V gene, J gene, D gene, CDR3 protein. D genes are given only for firm matches.

V: TRBV5-6
J: TRBJ1-1
D: -
CDR3: CASSPGLGFEDTEAFF

V: TRBV30
J: TRBJ2-7
D: TRBD2
CDR3: CAWSVSGTYEQYF

V: TRBV5-1
J: TRBJ2-2
D: TRBD2
CDR3: CASSLLGLAGEYTGELFF

V: TRBV10-2
J: TRBJ2-7
D: -
CDR3: CASSYGTPEQYF

V: TRBV28
J: TRBJ2-7
D: -
CDR3: CASTPQEGPYEQYF

V: TRBV5-1
J: TRBJ2-1
D: TRBD1
CDR3: CASSGGQGSYNEQFF

V: TRBV2
J: TRBJ2-1
D: TRBD2
CDR3: CARNLAGSSYNEQFF

V: TRBV5-6
J: TRBJ2-5
D: -
CDR3: CASSYGTAQETQYF

V: TRBV10-3
J: TRBJ2-5
D: TRBD2
CDR3: CAISEPVGGRETQYF

V: TRBV4-2
J: TRBJ1-2
D: -
CDR3: CASSQEPGQGYGYTF

V: TRBV7-8
J: TRBJ2-1
D: -
CDR3: CASTEGWSSYNEQFF

V: TRBV4-1
J: TRBJ1-4
D: TRBD1
CDR3: CASSPFPGQGANEKLFF

V: TRBV7-6
J: TRBJ2-2
D: -
CDR3: CASSFLGYTGELFF

V: TRBV28
J: TRBJ1-2
D: -
CDR3: CASKLNAGANYGYTF

V: TRBV11-1
J: TRBJ2-7
D: -
CDR3: CASSFGTYEQYF